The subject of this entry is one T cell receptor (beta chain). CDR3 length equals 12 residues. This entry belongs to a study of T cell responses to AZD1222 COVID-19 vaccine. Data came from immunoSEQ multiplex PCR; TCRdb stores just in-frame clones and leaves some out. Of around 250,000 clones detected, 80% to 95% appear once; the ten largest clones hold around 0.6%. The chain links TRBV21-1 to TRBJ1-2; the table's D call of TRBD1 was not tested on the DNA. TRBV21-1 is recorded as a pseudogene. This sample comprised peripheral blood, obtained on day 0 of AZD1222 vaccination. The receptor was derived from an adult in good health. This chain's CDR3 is CASSRQGHGYTF. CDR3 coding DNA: TGTGCCAGCAGCAGACAGGGGCATGGCTACACCTTC.